This T cell receptor (beta chain) was captured in a study of T cells after somatic rescue of genetic block. Only in-frame clones appear in the TCRdb table, and some are missing; sequencing was by immunoSEQ multiplex PCR. The sample carries hundreds of clones, around 42% recorded once. This clone is hyperexpanded in the sample. CDR1 SQVTM and CDR2 ANQGSEA come from the germline V gene. V lost 4 bases and J lost 2, with 3 bases in between. The CDR3 runs to 10 residues. Sequencing used peripheral blood mononuclear cells (PBMCs). This clonotype originated in a girl under three years old. This chain uses TRBV29-1 with TRBJ2-7; no firm D call. CDR3 nucleotides: TGCAGCGTTGGGACCTACGAGCAGTACTTC. It codes for CSVGTYEQYF.